Following are 9 T cell receptor beta chains from one sample sequenced in a study of regulatory T cells in long-lasting Graves disease. iRepertoire HTBI primers and Arm-PCR of CDR3 regions built TCR beta libraries. TCRdb itself ran the multiplex PCR reads through MiXCR, one entry per CDR3 protein. The sample yields 680,000 or so distinct CDR3 sequences, under 20% seen once. Time point noted: newly diagnosed GD, antithyroid drugs for less than 3 months. Scientists built the TCR library using RNA that was extracted from PBMCs. These sequences were also reported in another study, on T cells in Graves' hyperthyroidism and ophthalmopathy.

This specimen consisted of peripheral blood mononuclear cells (PBMCs), obtained at new diagnosis, from a patient treated with antithyroid drugs. All receptors come from a woman between 25 and 40 years old with Graves disease.

This clonotype was picked up many times. This sequence joins TRBV6-2 or TRBV6-3 and TRBJ1-5; D remains ambiguous. Trimming pared 7 bases from V and 0 bases from J, leaving 10 bases between. Germline CDR1 MNHEY, CDR2 SVGEGT. This CDR3 region has 14 residues. The CDR3, as DNA: TGTGCCAGCAAACACCCATATAGCAATCAGCCCCAGCATTTT. Translating gives CASKHPYSNQPQHF.

This clonotype was seen only a few times. This chain joins TRBV20-1 and TRBJ2-7; possibly TRBD1 or TRBD2 for D (5 bases each). The CDR3 loop spans 15 amino acids. The ends were cut back, 3 bases at V and 7 bases at J, with 22 bases in the middle. Germline V CDR1 and CDR2: DFQATT, SNEGSKA (reference sequence). Here the CDR3 reads CSARSRLTEGMEQYF. CDR3 bases: TGCAGTGCTAGGAGCCGGTTGACAGAGGGTATGGAGCAGTACTTC.

This clonotype was seen many times. This chain connects TRBV30 to TRBJ1-1; D call uncertain. The CDR3 contains 12 residues. The V and J ends lost 5 bases and 13 bases respectively, with 20 bases between them. Germline CDR1 and CDR2: GTSNPN and SVGIG (reference sequence). CDR3 loop: CAWAYPGASHFF. For the CDR3, the DNA is TGTGCCTGGGCGTATCCCGGCGCTTCTCATTTCTTT.

This clonotype was seen only a few times. This chain uses TRBV28 with TRBJ2-1; 9 positions match TRBD1. CDR3 length: 18 residues. Per germline, CDR1 MDHEN and CDR2 SYDVKM. V lost 5 bases, J lost 5 bases, and 16 bases stayed unmatched. CDR3 region: CASSEIGIGTGRHNEQFF. DNA for the CDR3: TGTGCCAGCAGTGAAATCGGTATCGGGACAGGGCGTCACAATGAGCAGTTCTTC.

The V call is TRBV10-3, the J call TRBJ1-6; D call uncertain. Deletions cut 2 bases from V and 6 bases from J, with 5 bases between. CDR3 length: 13 residues. Germline CDR1 and CDR2: ENHRY and SYGVKD. The CDR3 loop is CAISEVANSPLHF. In DNA, the CDR3 is TGTGCCATCAGTGAGGTCGCTAATTCACCCCTCCACTTT.

This clonotype appeared many times. The chain couples TRBV2 to TRBJ2-7; D may be TRBD2 (6 bases). Germline assignment: CDR1 SNHLY and CDR2 FYNNEI. V was pared by 6 bases and J by 5 bases, with 17 bases between. The CDR3 sequence is 14 residues long. The CDR3 loop is CASRALGLFHEQYF. CDR3 coding DNA: TGTGCCAGCAGAGCCTTAGGACTATTCCACGAGCAGTACTTC.

This clonotype appeared a few times. This chain connects TRBV6-1 to TRBJ1-2; D is possibly TRBD1 (6 bases). The germline V gene encodes CDR1 MNHNS and CDR2 SASEGT. With 8 bases removed from V and 3 bases from J, the gap between germline ends came to 13 bases. This CDR3 region has 13 residues. The CDR3 loop is CASQKGGYYGYTF. CDR3 nucleotide sequence: TGTGCCAGCCAAAAGGGGGGTTACTATGGCTACACCTTC.

Note on this clonotype: Germline and junction disagree at one end, which may indicate a read error. V usage is TRBV6-2 or TRBV6-3 and J usage is TRBJ2-7; D remains ambiguous. Germline CDR1 and CDR2: MNHEY and SVGEGT. CDR3 length: 15 residues. CDR3 coding DNA: TGTGCCAGCAAGGGTCGGGCCTTTAGCTCCTATGAGCAGTACTTC. This encodes CASKGRAFSSYEQYF.

In its sample, this clonotype was seen many times. The chain uses TRBV3-1 and TRBJ2-7; 8 positions match TRBD1. The trim removed 7 bases at V and 6 bases at J, leaving 5 bases unmatched. This CDR3 has 12 residues. In germline, CDR1 is LGHDT, CDR2 YNNKEL (reference sequence). The CDR3 sequence is CASTQGAGEQYF. The DNA of the CDR3 is TGTGCCAGCACCCAGGGGGCTGGCGAGCAGTACTTC.